This TCR delta chain was documented in a study of Vδ1+ human thymocytes. From germline, CDR1 is TSWWSYY and CDR2 QGS. The CDR3 length is 20 residues. The template was reverse-transcribed extracted RNA. Pooled V-gene forward primers with one constant-region reverse primer generated the CDR3 amplicons by multiplex PCR. TCRdb used CATT to re-call clones from the multiplex PCR reads. This table has some 23,000 delta-chain clones, 25% to 35% appearing once. This clone turned up a few times. What it recognizes is unknown. Its ends do not fully match the called genes, so a read error is possible. Study results and caveats: In the thymus, TRG and TRD repertoires looked highly polyclonal with Gaussian CDR3 lengths.

The sequenced sample consisted of Vdelta1+ gamma-delta thymocytes from the thymus. Subset in this sample: FACS-sorted CD3+ TCRalphabeta- TCRVdelta1+ TCRVdelta2- thymocytes. J is TRDJ1 and V is TRDV1, with 8 bases lining up with TRDD3. The sequence came from a boy in the first two years of life who had congenital heart surgery. The CDR3 protein is CALGELFPRTGGSELDKLTF. DNA for the CDR3: TGTGCTCTTGGGGAACTCTTCCCCCGTACTGGGGGGTCGGAGCTCGATAAACTCACCTTT.